This T cell receptor (beta chain) was sequenced in a study of CD8+ T cells in alopecia areata. The wider study: Those patients who were treated received oral tofacitinib, which was given at 5 to 10 mg twice daily for moderate-to-severe alopecia areata. Tofacitinib administration persisted for 6 to 18 months, succeeded by 6 months off drug. General study points: Normal scalp had lower clonality than lesional scalp, with alopecia totalis/universalis lesions showing this most strongly.

Alopecia areata patients had lesional scalp punch biopsies and peripheral blood taken from them. CDR3 length: 12 residues. The germline V gene has CDR1 MNHNY and CDR2 SVGAGI (reference sequence). V was pared by 9 bases and J by 4 bases, with 5 bases of the junction left unmatched. This clone showed up just a few times. The antigen remains unidentified. cDNA reverse transcribed from extracted RNA served as the sequencing template. Method: immunoSEQ multiplex PCR; TCRdb's copy keeps in-frame clones and lacks some. The sample lists some 170,000 clones; around 71% were seen once. The clonotype originates from a human donor with alopecia areata. This material consisted of CD8+ T cells sorted from blood, taken at week 0. This chain connects TRBV6-6 to TRBJ1-2; TRBD1 matches 7 bases. The CDR3 reads CASSDRIYGYTF. DNA of the CDR3: TGTGCCAGTTCGGACAGGATCTATGGCTACACCTTC.